The 19 T cell receptor beta chains given below trace back to one sample, sequenced in a study of CD8 T cells in ankylosing spondylitis. Study conclusions and caveats: Made up of eight highly homologous variants, a TCR beta motif appeared characteristic of ankylosing spondylitis blood.

Each CDR3 protein gets one entry after TCRdb re-called the 5' RACE reads with MiXCR. The repertoire holds around 490,000 distinct CDR3 sequences, 5.3% seen once, with around 3.4% in the top ten. Their target antigens are unknown. Sequencing input: blood, either unsorted or a sorted T cell fraction (not recorded which). The receptors shown here come from a male donor with ankylosing spondylitis.

This clonotype was observed at least ten times. The J gene is TRBJ2-7, the V gene TRBV6-1; 9 positions agree with TRBD1. V lost 6 bases to trimming and J lost 2 bases; unmatched junction nucleotides: 8. Germline values: CDR1 MNHNS, CDR2 SASEGT. The CDR3 consists of 15 residues. The CDR3, as DNA: TGTGCCAGCAGGCCCGGGACAGGGTGGACCTACGAGCAGTACTTC. Residues: CASRPGTGWTYEQYF.

This clonotype was counted at least ten times. This sequence joins TRBV5-1 and TRBJ1-1; 7 nucleotides align to TRBD1. The germline CDR1 and CDR2 sequences are SGHRS and YFSETQ. J was trimmed by 4 bases and V by 4 bases; bases with no gene match: 7. The CDR3 spans 14 residues. The CDR3 nucleotides are TGCGCCAGCAGCCTGGGGGCAGGGGGCACTGAAGCTTTCTTT. Protein sequence: CASSLGAGGTEAFF.

In its sample, this clonotype was seen many times. This chain uses TRBV15 with TRBJ2-1; D gene unclear. V was shortened by 3 bases and J by 0 bases, with 12 bases between the two germline ends. Germline V gene data show CDR1 as LNHNV and CDR2 as YYDKDF (reference sequence). The CDR3 has 16 amino acids. The CDR3 loop reads CATSRESPGSYNEQFF. As DNA, the CDR3 is TGTGCCACCAGCAGGGAGAGTCCCGGCTCCTACAATGAGCAGTTCTTC. Drawing the rest from reference TRBV15 and TRBJ2-1, the complete variable domain is DAMVIQNPRYQVTQFGKPVTLSCSQTLNHNVMYWYQQKSSQAPKLLFHYYDKDFNNEADTPDNFQSRRPNTSFCFLDIRSPGLGDTAMYLCATSRESPGSYNEQFFGPGTRLTVL.

This clonotype was seen many times. The chain links TRBV7-2 to TRBJ2-7; no firm D call. The V gene lost 5 bases and the J gene lost 5 bases, with 13 bases spanning the gap. Germline V gene lookup returns CDR1 SGHTA and CDR2 FQGNSA. The CDR3 has 13 amino acids. CDR3 sequence (DNA): TGTGCCAGCAGCCCCCCGCGATTTGACGAGCAGTACTTC. Amino acids: CASSPPRFDEQYF.

This clonotype was detected ten times or more. The V call is TRBV3-1, the J call TRBJ2-5; no clear D. This CDR3 has 13 amino acids. Between the trimmed V and J ends, which lost 0 bases and 4 bases, there was a span of 6 bases. Germline lookup yields CDR1 LGHDT and CDR2 YNNKEL (reference sequence). The CDR3 DNA follows: TGTGCCAGCAGCCAAGACAACCGAGAGACCCAGTACTTC. Protein sequence: CASSQDNRETQYF.

This clonotype was recorded many times. The V call is TRBV20-1, the J call TRBJ2-5, with TRBD2 identical over 9 bases. This CDR3 comprises 14 residues. Germline V gives CDR1 DFQATT, CDR2 SNEGSKA (reference sequence). V lost 5 bases to trimming and J lost 7 bases; unmatched junction nucleotides: 11. As DNA, the CDR3 is TGCAGTGCTGGCGAGCGGGGGGCCCACTTGACCCAGTACTTC. Its translation: CSAGERGAHLTQYF.

This clonotype occurred many times. This chain links TRBV20-1 with TRBJ2-1; TRBD2 matches 8 bases. The CDR3 covers 14 residues. Per germline, CDR1 DFQATT and CDR2 SNEGSKA (reference sequence). After removal of 0 bases from V and 8 bases from J, the junction contained 6 bases not matched to a gene. This CDR3 reads CSARDTGTRYEQFF. The CDR3 DNA is TGCAGTGCTAGAGATACGGGGACTAGATATGAGCAGTTCTTC.

This clonotype has a count of ten or more. The rearrangement links TRBV24-1 to TRBJ2-2; no reliable D call. Trimming removed 6 bases from V and 4 bases from J, with 8 bases in between. Germline lookup yields CDR1 KGHDR and CDR2 SFDVKD. This CDR3 comprises 13 residues. The CDR3 region has the DNA TGTGCCACCAGTCGGCCGGGCACCGGGGAGCTGTTTTTT. Translating it yields CATSRPGTGELFF.

Concerning this clonotype: An end of the junction does not agree with germline; a read error may underlie this. J is TRBJ2-1 and V is TRBV7-2; D could derive from TRBD1 or TRBD2 (6 bases each). The germline V gene has CDR1 SGHTA and CDR2 FQGNSA. This CDR3 region has 16 residues. CDR3 sequence reads: CASSPLGGLAYNEQFF. The DNA of the CDR3 is TGTGCCAGCAGCCCCCTGGGGGGCCTAGCCTATAATGAGCAGTTCTTC.

This clonotype occurred a few times. The genes are TRBV3-1 and TRBJ1-1; no clear D gene. V shed 2 bases and J shed 1 base, with 11 bases lying between them. Germline CDR1 LGHDT, CDR2 YNNKEL (reference sequence). There are 15 residues in the CDR3. The CDR3, as DNA: TGTGCCAGCAGCCAATTGTACAGTCAGAACACTGAAGCTTTCTTT. Translation gives CASSQLYSQNTEAFF.

The sample holds many counts of this clonotype. The chain combines TRBV7-9 with TRBJ1-4; 7 positions agree with TRBD1. Germline trimming cut 1 base from V and 8 bases from J; bases unmatched to any gene: 7. Germline CDR1 reads SEHNR; CDR2 reads FQNEAQ (reference sequence). This CDR3 spans 15 amino acids. Here the CDR3 reads CASSLGDREYEKLFF. The CDR3 nucleotides are TGTGCCAGCAGCTTAGGCGACAGGGAATACGAAAAACTGTTTTTT.

The chain joins TRBV6-1 to TRBJ2-1, with 8 bases that match TRBD2. This CDR3 is built from 16 residues. Trimming cost V 4 bases and J 0 bases; bases outside gene matches: 5. The germline V gene encodes CDR1 MNHNS and CDR2 SASEGT. The CDR3 region is CASSGSGGSSYNEQFF. CDR3 coding DNA: TGTGCCAGCAGTGGAAGCGGGGGCAGCTCCTACAATGAGCAGTTCTTC.

This chain joins TRBV28 and TRBJ1-5; TRBD1 is a possible D gene (5 bases). Germline-derived CDR1 and CDR2 are MDHEN and SYDVKM. Trimming shortened V by 7 bases and J by 3 bases, and 16 bases separated the two germline ends. The CDR3 loop spans 15 amino acids. CDR3 sequence: CASTQERGVNQPQHF. CDR3 bases: TGTGCCAGCACCCAAGAGAGAGGGGTCAATCAGCCCCAGCATTTT.

This clonotype was observed at least ten times. The rearrangement links TRBV27 to TRBJ2-7, with a tentative D call TRBD2 (6 bases). Germline CDR1 is MNHEY and CDR2 is SMNVEV (reference sequence). V dropped 2 bases and J dropped 3 bases, with 11 bases sitting between them. This CDR3 has 14 amino acids. CDR3 protein: CASSLGGTLYEQYF. The CDR3 coding sequence is TGTGCCAGCAGTTTAGGAGGGACCCTCTACGAGCAGTACTTC.

Written as DNA, the CDR3 is TGTGCCAGCAGCGTGGATTTAACTAGCAGTTTCCAGTATTTT. Translating gives CASSVDLTSSFQYF. The genes are TRBV9 and TRBJ2-3; the D gene is possibly TRBD2 (6 bases). The CDR3 runs 14 residues. V dropped 2 bases and J dropped 12 bases, with 19 bases sitting between them. CDR1 is SGDLS and CDR2 is YYNGEE in the germline V gene.

Remarks on this clonotype: Compared with germline, one end of the junction differs, possibly owing to a read error. The CDR3 DNA follows: TGCTGTGCTACCAACCGACTAGCGGCCCTAAGGTATGAGCAGTTCTTC. Its translation: CCATNRLAALRYEQFF. V usage is TRBV20-1 and J usage is TRBJ2-1, with 9 positions matching TRBD2. The germline gives CDR1 DFQATT, CDR2 SNEGSKA (reference sequence). This CDR3 has 16 residues.

This rearrangement joins TRBV7-9 to TRBJ2-5, with a possible D match to TRBD1 (5 bases). With 5 bases removed from V and 5 bases from J, the gap between germline ends came to 21 bases. This CDR3 is 16 amino acids long. Germline assignment: CDR1 SEHNR and CDR2 FQNEAQ (reference sequence). CDR3 sequence: CASSPRPGKVGETQYF. The CDR3 coding sequence is TGTGCCAGCAGCCCCCGCCCAGGGAAGGTGGGGGAGACCCAGTACTTC.

This clonotype was seen many times. The chain is built from TRBV5-1 and TRBJ2-7, with a tentative D call TRBD1 (6 bases). Trimming pared 1 base from V and 0 bases from J, leaving 11 bases between. Germline V gives CDR1 SGHRS, CDR2 YFSETQ. CDR3 length equals 15 residues. CDR3 nucleotides: TGCGCCAGCAGCTTGACCGGGACAAACTCCTACGAGCAGTACTTC. It yields the protein CASSLTGTNSYEQYF.

This clonotype was counted ten times or more. The gene calls are TRBV20-1 and TRBJ2-3; 13 nucleotides align to TRBD2. Trimming took 5 bases from V and 4 from J; bases not matched to a gene: 6. CDR1 and CDR2 from the germline V gene are DFQATT and SNEGSKA (reference sequence). The CDR3 loop spans 15 amino acids. CDR3 region: CSAQRGLAGPDTQYF. CDR3 DNA sequence: TGCAGTGCTCAGAGGGGACTAGCGGGACCAGATACGCAGTATTTT.